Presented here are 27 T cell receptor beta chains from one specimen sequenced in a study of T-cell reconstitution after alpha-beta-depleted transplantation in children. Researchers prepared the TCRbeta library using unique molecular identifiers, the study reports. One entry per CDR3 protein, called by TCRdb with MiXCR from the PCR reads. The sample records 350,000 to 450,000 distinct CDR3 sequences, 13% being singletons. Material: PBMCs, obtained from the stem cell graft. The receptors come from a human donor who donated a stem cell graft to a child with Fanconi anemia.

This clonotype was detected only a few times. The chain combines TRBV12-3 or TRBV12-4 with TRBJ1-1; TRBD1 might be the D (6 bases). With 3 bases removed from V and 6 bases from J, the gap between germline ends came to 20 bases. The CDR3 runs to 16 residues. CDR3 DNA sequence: TGTGCCAGCAGTTTCCGTATGACAGGTCAAGGGGCTGAAGCTTTCTTT. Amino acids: CASSFRMTGQGAEAFF.

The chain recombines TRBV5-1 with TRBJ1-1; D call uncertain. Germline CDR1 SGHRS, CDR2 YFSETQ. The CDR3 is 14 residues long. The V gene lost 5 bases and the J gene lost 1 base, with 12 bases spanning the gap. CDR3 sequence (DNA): TGCGCCAGCAGGGCGCGGATTGGGAACACTGAAGCTTTCTTT. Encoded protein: CASRARIGNTEAFF.

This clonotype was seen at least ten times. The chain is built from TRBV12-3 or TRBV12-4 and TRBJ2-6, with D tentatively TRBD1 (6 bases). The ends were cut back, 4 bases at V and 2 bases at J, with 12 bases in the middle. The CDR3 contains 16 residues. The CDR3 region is CASSSPGAPGANVLTF. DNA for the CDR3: TGTGCCAGCAGTTCCCCAGGGGCGCCTGGGGCCAACGTCCTGACTTTC.

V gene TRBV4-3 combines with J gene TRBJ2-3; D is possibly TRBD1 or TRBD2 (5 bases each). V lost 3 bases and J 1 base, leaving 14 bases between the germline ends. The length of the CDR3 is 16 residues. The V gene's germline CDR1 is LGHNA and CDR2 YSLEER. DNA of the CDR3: TGCGCCAGCAGCCACAACCGGGACCGTCGCACAGATACGCAGTATTTT. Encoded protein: CASSHNRDRRTDTQYF.

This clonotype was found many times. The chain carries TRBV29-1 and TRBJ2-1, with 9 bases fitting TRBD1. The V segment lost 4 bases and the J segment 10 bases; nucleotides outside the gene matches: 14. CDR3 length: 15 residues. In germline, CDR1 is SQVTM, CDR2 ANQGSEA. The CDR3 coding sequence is TGCAGCGTTGGCGAACGGACAGGGGTAGTGTACGAGCAGTTCTTC. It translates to CSVGERTGVVYEQFF.

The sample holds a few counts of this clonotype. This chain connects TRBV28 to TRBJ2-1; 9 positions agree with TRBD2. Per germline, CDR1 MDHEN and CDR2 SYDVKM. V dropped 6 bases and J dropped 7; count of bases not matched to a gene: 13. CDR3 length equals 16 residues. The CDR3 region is CASSTLGAGGFNEQFF. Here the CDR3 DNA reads TGTGCCAGCAGCACCTTGGGGGCGGGGGGGTTTAATGAGCAGTTCTTC.

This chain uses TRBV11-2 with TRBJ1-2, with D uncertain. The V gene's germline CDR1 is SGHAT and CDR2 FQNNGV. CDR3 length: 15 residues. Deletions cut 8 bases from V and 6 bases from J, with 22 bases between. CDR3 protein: CASSGSRALMNGYTF. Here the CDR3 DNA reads TGTGCCAGCTCTGGCAGTAGGGCACTCATGAATGGCTACACCTTC.

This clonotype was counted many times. The CDR3 bases are TGCGCCAGCAGCCAAGATACAGGGGGCATAGCTAACTATGGCTACACCTTC. It encodes CASSQDTGGIANYGYTF. The J gene is TRBJ1-2, the V gene TRBV4-1; the match to TRBD1 covers 9 bases. In germline, CDR1 is MGHRA, CDR2 YSYEKL. The J segment lost 0 bases and the V segment lost 0 bases, leaving 5 bases of the junction unmatched. CDR3 length: 17 amino acids.

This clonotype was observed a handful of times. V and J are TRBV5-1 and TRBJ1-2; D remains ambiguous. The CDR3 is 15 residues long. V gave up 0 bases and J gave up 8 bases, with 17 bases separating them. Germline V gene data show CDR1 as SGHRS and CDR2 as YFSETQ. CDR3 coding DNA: TGCGCCAGCAGCTTGGTACCGCTTGTTTCTGGGGGCTACACCTTC. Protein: CASSLVPLVSGGYTF.

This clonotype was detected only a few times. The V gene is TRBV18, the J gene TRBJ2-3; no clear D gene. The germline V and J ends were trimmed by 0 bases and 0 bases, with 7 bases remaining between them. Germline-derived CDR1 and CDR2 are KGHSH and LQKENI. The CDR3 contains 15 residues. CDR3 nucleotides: TGTGCCAGCTCACCACCTTCCCGGAGCACAGATACGCAGTATTTT. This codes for CASSPPSRSTDTQYF. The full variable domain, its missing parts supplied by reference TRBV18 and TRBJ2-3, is NAGVMQNPRHLVRRRGQEARLRCSPMKGHSHVYWYRQLPEEGLKFMVYLQKENIIDESGMPKERFSAEFPKEGPSILRIQQVVRGDSAAYFCASSPPSRSTDTQYFGPGTRLTVL.

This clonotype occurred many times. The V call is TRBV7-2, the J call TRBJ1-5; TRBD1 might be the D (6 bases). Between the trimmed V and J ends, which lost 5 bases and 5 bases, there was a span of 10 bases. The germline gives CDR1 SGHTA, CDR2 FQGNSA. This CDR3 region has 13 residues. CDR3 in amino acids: CASSPSGDQPQHF. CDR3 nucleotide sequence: TGTGCCAGCAGCCCGTCAGGGGATCAGCCCCAGCATTTT.

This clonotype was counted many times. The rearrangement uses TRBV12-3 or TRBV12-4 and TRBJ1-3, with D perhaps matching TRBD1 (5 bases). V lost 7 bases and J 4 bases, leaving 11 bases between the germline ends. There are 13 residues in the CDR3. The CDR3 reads CASTRDGGNTIYF. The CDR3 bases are TGTGCCAGCACCAGGGACGGCGGAAACACCATATATTTT.

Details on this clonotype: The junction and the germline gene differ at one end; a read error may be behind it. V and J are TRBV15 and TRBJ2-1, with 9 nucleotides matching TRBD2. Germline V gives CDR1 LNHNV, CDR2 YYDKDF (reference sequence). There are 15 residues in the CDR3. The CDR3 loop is CATGRGAGGTPEQFF. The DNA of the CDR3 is TGTGCCACCGGCAGAGGAGCGGGGGGTACACCTGAGCAGTTCTTC.

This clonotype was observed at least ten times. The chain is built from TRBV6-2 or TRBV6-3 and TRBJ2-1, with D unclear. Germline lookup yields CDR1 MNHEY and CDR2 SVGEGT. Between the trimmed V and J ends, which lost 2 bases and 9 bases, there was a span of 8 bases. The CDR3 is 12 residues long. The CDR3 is CASSYEYGEQFF. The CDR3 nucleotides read TGTGCCAGCAGTTACGAATATGGTGAGCAGTTCTTC.

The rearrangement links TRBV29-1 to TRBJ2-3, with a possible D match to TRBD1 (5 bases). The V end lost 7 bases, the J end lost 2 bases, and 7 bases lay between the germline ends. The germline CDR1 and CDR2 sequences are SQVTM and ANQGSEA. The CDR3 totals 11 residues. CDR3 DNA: TGCAGCGGCAGGGTCACAGATACGCAGTATTTT. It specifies CSGRVTDTQYF.

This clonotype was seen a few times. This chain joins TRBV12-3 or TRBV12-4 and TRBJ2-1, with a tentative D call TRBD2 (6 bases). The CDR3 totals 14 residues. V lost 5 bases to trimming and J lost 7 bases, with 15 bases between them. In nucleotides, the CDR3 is TGTGCCAGCAGTACCGCTGGGACTTCTAATGAGCAGTTCTTC. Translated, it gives CASSTAGTSNEQFF.

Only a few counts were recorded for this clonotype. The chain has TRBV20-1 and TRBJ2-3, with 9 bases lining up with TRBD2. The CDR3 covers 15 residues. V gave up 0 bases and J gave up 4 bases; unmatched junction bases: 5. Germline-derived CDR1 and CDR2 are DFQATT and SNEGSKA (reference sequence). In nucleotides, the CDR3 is TGCAGTGCTAGAGATCCGGGACTAGCTGCAGATACGCAGTATTTT. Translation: CSARDPGLAADTQYF.

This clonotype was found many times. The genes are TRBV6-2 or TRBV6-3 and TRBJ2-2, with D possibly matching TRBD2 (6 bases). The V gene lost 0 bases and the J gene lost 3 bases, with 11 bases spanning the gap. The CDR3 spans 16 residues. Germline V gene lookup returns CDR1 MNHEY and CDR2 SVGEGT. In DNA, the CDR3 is TGTGCCAGCAGTTACTCCCAGGAGGGAGACACCGGGGAGCTGTTTTTT. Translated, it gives CASSYSQEGDTGELFF.

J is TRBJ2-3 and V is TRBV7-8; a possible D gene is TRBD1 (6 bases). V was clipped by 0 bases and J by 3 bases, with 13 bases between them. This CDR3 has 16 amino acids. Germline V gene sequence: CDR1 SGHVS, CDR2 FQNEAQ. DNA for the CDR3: TGTGCCAGCAGCTTAGCGCGTGGGGGCAGAACAGATACGCAGTATTTT. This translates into CASSLARGGRTDTQYF.

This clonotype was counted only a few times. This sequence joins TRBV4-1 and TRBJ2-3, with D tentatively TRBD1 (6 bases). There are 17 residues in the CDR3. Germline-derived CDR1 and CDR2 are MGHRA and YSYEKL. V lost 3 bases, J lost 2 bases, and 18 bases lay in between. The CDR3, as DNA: TGCGCCAGCAGCCATCAACAACAGGGCGAGTACACAGATACGCAGTATTTT. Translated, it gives CASSHQQQGEYTDTQYF.

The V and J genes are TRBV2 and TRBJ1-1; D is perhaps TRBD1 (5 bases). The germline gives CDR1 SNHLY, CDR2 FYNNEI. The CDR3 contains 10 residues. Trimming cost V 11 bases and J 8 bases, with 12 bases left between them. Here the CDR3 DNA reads TGTGCCGAACTGGGGACGGAAGCTTTCTTT. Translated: CAELGTEAFF.

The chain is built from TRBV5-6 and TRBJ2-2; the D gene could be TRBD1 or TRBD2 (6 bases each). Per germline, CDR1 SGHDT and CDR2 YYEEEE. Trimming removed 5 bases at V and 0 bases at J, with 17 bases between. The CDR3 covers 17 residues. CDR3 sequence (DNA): TGTGCCAGCAGACGCGCGGGACACAACGCGAACACCGGGGAGCTGTTTTTT. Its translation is CASRRAGHNANTGELFF.

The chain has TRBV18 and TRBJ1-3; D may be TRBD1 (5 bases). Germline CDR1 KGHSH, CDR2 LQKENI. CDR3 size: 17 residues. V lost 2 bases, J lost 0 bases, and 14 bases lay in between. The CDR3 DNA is TGTGCCAGCTCACCAGTCGACCCAGGGAGCTCTGGAAACACCATATATTTT. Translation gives CASSPVDPGSSGNTIYF. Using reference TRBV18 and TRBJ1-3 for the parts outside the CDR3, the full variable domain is NAGVMQNPRHLVRRRGQEARLRCSPMKGHSHVYWYRQLPEEGLKFMVYLQKENIIDESGMPKERFSAEFPKEGPSILRIQQVVRGDSAAYFCASSPVDPGSSGNTIYFGEGSWLTVV.

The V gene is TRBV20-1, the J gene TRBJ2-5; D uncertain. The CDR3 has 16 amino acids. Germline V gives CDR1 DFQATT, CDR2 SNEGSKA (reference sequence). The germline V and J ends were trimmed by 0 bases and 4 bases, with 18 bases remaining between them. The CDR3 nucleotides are TGCAGTGCTAGAGAAAACGGTAGCCCCAAGGGAGAGACCCAGTACTTC. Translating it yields CSARENGSPKGETQYF.

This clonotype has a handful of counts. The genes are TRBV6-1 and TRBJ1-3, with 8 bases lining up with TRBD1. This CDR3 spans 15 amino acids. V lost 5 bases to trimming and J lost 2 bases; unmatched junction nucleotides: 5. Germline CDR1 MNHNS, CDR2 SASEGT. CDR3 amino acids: CASSPQTGAGNTIYF. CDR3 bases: TGTGCCAGCAGTCCCCAGACAGGGGCTGGAAACACCATATATTTT.

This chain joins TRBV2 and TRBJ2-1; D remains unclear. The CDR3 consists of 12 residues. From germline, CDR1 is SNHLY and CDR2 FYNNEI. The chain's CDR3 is CASGDPYNEQFF. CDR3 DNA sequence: TGTGCTAGTGGAGACCCCTACAATGAGCAGTTCTTC.

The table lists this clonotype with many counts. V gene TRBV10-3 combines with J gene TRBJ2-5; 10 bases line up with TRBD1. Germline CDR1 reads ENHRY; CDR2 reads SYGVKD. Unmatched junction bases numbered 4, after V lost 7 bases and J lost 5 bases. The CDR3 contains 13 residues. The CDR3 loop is CAITRDRGETQYF. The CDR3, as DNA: TGTGCCATCACACGGGACAGGGGTGAGACCCAGTACTTC.